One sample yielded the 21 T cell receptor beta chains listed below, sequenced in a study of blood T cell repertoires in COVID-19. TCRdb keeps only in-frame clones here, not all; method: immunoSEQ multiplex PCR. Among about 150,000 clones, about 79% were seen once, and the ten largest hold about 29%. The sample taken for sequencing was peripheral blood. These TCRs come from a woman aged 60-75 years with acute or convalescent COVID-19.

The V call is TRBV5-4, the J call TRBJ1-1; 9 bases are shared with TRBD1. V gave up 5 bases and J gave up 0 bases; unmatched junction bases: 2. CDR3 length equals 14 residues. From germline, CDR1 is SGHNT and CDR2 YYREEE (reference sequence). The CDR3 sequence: CASRQGAMNTEAFF. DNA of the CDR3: TGTGCCAGCAGACAGGGGGCCATGAACACTGAAGCTTTCTTT.

The chain's CDR3 is CASSQGPGTSNTEAFF. The CDR3 DNA is TGTGCCAGCAGCCAAGGTCCCGGGACATCCAACACTGAAGCTTTCTTT. V and J are TRBV3-1 (or the pseudogene TRBV3-2) and TRBJ1-1; possibly TRBD1 for D (6 bases). V was trimmed by 1 base and J by 2 bases, leaving 14 bases between them. Germline V gene data show CDR1 as LGHDT and CDR2 as YNNKEL (reference sequence). CDR3 length equals 16 residues.

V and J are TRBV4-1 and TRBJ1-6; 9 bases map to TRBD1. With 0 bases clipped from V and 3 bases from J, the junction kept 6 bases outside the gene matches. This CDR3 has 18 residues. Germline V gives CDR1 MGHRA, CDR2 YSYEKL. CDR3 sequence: CASSQEDRGVLYNSPLHF. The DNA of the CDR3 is TGCGCCAGCAGCCAAGAAGACAGGGGGGTGCTCTATAATTCACCCCTCCACTTT.

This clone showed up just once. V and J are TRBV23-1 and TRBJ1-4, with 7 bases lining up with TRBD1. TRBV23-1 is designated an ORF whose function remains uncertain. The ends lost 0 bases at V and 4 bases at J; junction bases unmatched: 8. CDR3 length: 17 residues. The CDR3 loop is CASSQSAKGQHNEKLFF. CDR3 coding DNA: TGCGCCAGCAGTCAATCGGCGAAGGGACAGCATAATGAAAAACTGTTTTTT.

DNA for the CDR3: TGTGCCAGCAGCGGGACGGAGGGTGGCAATCAGCCCCAGCATTTT. Translated, it gives CASSGTEGGNQPQHF. V usage is TRBV5-5 and J usage is TRBJ1-5, with D tentatively TRBD1 (5 bases). Germline V lookup: CDR1 SGHKS, CDR2 YYEKEE (reference sequence). The CDR3 runs 15 residues. Trimming took off 4 bases at V and 2 bases at J, with 13 bases between the two ends.

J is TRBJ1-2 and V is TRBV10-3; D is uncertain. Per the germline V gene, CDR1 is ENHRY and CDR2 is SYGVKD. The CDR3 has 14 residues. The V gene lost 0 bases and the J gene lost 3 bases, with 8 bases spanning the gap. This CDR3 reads CAISESSRYYGYTF. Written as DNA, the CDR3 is TGTGCCATCAGTGAGTCGAGCAGGTACTATGGCTACACCTTC.

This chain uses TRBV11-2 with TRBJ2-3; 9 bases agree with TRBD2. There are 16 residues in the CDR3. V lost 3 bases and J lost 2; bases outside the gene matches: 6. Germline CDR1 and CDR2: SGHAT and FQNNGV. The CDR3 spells CASSFIAGANTDTQYF. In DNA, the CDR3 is TGTGCCAGCAGCTTCATAGCGGGGGCGAACACAGATACGCAGTATTTT.

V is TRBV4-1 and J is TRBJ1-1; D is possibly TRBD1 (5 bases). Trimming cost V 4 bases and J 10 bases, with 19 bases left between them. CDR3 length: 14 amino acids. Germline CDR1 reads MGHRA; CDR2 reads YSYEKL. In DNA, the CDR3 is TGCGCCAGCAGCCCTCTGATTTGGGGGGATACAGCTTTCTTT. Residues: CASSPLIWGDTAFF.

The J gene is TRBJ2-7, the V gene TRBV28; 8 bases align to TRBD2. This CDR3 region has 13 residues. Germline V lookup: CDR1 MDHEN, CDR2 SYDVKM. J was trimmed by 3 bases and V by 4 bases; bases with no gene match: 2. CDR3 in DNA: TGTGCCAGCAGTTCCGGGGGGGGCTACGAGCAGTACGTC. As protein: CASSSGGGYEQYV.

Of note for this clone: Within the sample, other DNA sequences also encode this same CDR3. The CDR3: CASSLEAANYGYTF. Here the CDR3 DNA reads TGCGCCAGCAGCTTGGAGGCAGCGAACTATGGCTACACCTTC. The V and J genes are TRBV5-1 and TRBJ1-2; D call uncertain. The CDR3 length is 14 residues. Germline-derived CDR1 and CDR2 are SGHRS and YFSETQ. Trimming shortened V by 0 bases and J by 2 bases, and 8 bases separated the two germline ends.

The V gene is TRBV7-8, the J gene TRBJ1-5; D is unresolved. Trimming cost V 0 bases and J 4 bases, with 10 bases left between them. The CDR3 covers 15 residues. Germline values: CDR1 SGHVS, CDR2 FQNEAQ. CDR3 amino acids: CASSLAQTPNQPQHF. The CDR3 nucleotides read TGTGCCAGCAGCTTAGCCCAGACTCCTAATCAGCCCCAGCATTTT. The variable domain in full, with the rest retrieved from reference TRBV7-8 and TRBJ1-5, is GAGVSQSPRYKVAKRGQDVALRCDPISGHVSLFWYQQALGQGPEFLTYFQNEAQLDKSGLPSDRFFAERPEGSVSTLKIQRTQQEDSAVYLCASSLAQTPNQPQHFGDGTRLSIL.

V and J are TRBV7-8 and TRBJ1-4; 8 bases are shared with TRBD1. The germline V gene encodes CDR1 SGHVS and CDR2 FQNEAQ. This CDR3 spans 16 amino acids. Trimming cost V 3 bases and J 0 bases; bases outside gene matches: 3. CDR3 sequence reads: CASSLDRAATNEKLFF. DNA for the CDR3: TGTGCCAGCAGCTTGGACAGGGCTGCAACTAATGAAAAACTGTTTTTT.

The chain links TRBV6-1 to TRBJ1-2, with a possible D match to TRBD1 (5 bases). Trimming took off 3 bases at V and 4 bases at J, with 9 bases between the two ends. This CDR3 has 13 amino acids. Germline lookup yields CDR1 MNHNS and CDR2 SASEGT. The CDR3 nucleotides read TGTGCCAGCAGTGACCCGGGGGGCTATGGCTACACCTTC. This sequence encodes CASSDPGGYGYTF.

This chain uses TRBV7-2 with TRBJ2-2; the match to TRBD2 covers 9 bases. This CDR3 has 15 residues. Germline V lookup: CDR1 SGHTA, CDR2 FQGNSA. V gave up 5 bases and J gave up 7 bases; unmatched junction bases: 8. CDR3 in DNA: TGTGCCAGCAGCATTAGCGGGGGTAACGTCGGGGAGCTGTTTTTT. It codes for CASSISGGNVGELFF.

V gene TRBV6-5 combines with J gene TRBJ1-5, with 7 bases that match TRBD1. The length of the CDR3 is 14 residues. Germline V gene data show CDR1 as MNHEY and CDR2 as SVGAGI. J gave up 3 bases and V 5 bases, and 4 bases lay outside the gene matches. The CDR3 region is CASSNRGHNQPQHF. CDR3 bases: TGTGCCAGCAGTAACAGGGGACACAATCAGCCCCAGCATTTT.

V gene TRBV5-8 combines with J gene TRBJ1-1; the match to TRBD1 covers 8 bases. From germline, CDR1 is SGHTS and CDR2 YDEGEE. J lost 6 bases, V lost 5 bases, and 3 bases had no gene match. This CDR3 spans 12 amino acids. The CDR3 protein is CASSLQGAEAFF. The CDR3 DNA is TGTGCCAGCAGTTTACAGGGGGCTGAAGCTTTCTTT.

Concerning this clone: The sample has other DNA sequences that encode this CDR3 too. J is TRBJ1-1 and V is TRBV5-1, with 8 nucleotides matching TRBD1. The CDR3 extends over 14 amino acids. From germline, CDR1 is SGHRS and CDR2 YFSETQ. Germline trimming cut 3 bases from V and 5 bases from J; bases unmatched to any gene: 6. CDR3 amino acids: CASSSQGAGTEAFF. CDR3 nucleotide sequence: TGCGCCAGCAGCTCTCAGGGGGCAGGAACTGAAGCTTTCTTT.

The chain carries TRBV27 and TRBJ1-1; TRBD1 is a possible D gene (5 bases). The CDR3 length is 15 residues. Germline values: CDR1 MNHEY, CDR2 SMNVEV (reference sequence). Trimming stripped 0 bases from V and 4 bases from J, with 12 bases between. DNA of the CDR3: TGTGCCAGCAGTTTATCGAGTCAGGGAAGCACTGAAGCTTTCTTT. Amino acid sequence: CASSLSSQGSTEAFF.

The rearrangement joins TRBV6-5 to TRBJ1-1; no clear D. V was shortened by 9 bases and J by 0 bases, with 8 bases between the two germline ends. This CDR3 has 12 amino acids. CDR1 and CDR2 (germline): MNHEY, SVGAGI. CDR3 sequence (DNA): TGTGCCAGTTTGTCTTTGAACACTGAAGCTTTCTTT. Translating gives CASLSLNTEAFF.

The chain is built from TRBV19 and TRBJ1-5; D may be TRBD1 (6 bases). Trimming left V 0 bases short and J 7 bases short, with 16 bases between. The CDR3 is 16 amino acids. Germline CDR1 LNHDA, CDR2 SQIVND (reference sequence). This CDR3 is CASSIDPNRVGQPQHF. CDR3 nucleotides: TGTGCCAGTAGTATAGACCCCAACAGGGTTGGCCAGCCCCAGCATTTT.

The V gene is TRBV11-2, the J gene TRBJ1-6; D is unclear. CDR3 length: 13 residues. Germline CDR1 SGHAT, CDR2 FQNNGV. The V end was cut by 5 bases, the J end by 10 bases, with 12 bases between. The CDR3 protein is CASSPRGNSPLHF. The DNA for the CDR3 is TGTGCCAGCAGCCCCCGGGGTAACTCACCCCTCCACTTT.